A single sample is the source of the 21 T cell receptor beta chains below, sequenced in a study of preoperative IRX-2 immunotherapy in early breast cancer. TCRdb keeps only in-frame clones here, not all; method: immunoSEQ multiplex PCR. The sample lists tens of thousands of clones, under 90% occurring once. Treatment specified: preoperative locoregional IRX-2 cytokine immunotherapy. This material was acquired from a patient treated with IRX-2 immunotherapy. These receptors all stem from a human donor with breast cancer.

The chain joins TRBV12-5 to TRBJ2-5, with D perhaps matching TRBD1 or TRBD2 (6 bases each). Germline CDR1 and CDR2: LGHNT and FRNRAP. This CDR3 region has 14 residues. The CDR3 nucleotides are TGTGCCAGCTCCTGGGGGGCCGGAGTGGAGACCCAGTACTTC. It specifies CASSWGAGVETQYF.

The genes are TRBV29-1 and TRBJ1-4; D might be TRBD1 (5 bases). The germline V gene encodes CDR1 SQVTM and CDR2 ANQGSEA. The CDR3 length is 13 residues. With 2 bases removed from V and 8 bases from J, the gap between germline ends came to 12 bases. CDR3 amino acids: CSVERQGGEKLFF. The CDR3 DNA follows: TGCAGCGTTGAACGGCAGGGTGGGGAAAAACTGTTTTTT.

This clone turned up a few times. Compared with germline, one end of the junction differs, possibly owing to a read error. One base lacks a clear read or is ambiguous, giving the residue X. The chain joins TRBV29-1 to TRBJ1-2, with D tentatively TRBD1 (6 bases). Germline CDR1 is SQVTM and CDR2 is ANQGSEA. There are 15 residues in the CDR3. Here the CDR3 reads CTRPPTRGANYXYTF. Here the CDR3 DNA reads TGCACCAGGCCCCCCACCAGGGGAGCTAACTATRGCTACACCTTC.

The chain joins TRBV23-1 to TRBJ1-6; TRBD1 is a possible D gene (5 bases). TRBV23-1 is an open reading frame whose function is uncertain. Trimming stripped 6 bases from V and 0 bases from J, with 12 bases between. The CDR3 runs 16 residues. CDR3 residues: CASSSPTDSYNSPLHF. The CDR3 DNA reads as TGCGCCAGCAGCTCCCCGACAGACTCCTATAATTCACCCCTCCACTTT.

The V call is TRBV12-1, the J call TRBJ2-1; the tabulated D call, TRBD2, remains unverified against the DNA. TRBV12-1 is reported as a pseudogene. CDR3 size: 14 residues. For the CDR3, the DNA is TGTGCCAGCCCCTCTTCAGGAGCGGGCAATGAGCAGTTCTTC. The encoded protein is CASPSSGAGNEQFF.

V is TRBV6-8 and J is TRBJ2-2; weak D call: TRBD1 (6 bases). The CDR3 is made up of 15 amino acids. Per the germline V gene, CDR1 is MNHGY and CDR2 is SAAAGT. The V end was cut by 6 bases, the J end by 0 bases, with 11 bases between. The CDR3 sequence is CASRGQLTNTGELFF. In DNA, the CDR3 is TGTGCCAGCAGGGGACAACTTACGAACACCGGGGAGCTGTTTTTT.

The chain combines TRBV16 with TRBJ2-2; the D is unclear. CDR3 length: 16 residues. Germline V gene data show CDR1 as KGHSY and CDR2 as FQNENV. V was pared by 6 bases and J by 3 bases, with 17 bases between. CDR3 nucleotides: TGTGCCAGCAGTTTAACTCCCGGACGGTACACCGGGGAGCTGTTTTTT. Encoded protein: CASSLTPGRYTGELFF.

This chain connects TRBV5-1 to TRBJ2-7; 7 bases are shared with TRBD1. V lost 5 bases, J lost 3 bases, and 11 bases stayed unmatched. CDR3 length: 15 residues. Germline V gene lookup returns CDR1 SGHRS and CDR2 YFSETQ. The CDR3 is CASRDHGQAGYEQYF. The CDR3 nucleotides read TGCGCCAGCAGGGACCATGGACAGGCGGGCTACGAGCAGTACTTC.

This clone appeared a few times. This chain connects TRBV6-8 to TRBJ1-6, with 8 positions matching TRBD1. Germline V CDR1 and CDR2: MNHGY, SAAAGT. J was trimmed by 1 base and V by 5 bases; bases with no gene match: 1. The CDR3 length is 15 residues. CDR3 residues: CASSNRGSYNSPLHF. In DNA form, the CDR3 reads TGTGCCAGCAGTAACAGGGGGTCCTATAATTCACCCCTCCACTTT.

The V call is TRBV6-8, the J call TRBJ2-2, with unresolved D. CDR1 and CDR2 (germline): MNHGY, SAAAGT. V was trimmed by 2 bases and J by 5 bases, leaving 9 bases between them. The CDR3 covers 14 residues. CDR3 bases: TGTGCCAGCAGTTACGGGCTCAGAACCGGGGAGCTGTTTTTT. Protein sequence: CASSYGLRTGELFF.

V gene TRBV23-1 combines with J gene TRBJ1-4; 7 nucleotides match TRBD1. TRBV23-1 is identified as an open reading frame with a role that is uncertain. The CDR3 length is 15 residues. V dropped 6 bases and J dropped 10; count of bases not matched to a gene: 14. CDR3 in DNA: TGCGCCAGCAGCCAAGAGGCAGGGGGATCGGGAAAACTGTTTTTT. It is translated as CASSQEAGGSGKLFF.

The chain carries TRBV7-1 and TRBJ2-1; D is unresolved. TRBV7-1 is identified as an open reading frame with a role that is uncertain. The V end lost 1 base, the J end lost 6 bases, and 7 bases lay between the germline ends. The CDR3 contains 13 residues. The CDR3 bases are TGTGCCAGCAGCTCAGAGAATACCAATGAGCAGTTCTTC. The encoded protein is CASSSENTNEQFF.

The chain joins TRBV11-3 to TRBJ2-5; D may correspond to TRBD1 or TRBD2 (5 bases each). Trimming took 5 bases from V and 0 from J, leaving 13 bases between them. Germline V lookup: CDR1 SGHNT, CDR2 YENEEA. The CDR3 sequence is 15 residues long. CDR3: CASSRNTGHQETQYF. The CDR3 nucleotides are TGTGCCAGCAGCAGAAACACGGGACACCAAGAGACCCAGTACTTC.

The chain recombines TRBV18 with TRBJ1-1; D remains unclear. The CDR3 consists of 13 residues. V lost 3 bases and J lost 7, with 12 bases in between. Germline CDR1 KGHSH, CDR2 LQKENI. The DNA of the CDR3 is TGTGCCAGCTCACCGGGGATCGAGGATGAAGCTTTCTTT. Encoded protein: CASSPGIEDEAFF.

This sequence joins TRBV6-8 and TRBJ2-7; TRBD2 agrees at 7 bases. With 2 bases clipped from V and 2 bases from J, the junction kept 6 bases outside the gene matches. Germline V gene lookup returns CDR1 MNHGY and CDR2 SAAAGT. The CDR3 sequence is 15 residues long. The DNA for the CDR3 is TGTGCCAGCAGTTACGGGTCTAGCGGTGCCTACGAGCAGTACTTC. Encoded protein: CASSYGSSGAYEQYF.

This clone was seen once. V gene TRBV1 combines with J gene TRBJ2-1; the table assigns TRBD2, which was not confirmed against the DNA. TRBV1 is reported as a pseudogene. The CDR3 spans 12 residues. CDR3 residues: CASSRGGNEQFF. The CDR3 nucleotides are TGCGCCAGCAGCCGTGGCGGGAATGAGCAGTTCTTC.

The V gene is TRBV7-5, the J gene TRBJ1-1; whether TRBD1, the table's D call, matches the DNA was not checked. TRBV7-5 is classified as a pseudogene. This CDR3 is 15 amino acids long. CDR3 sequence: CASSPPGQAWAEAFF. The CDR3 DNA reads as TGTGCCAGCAGCCCCCCGGGACAGGCATGGGCTGAAGCTTTCTTT.

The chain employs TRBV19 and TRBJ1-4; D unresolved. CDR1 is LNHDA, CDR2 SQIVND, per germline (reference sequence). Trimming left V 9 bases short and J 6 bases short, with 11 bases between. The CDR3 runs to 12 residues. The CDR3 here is CASRAGYEKLFF. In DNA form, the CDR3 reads TGTGCCAGCAGAGCGGGGTATGAAAAACTGTTTTTT.

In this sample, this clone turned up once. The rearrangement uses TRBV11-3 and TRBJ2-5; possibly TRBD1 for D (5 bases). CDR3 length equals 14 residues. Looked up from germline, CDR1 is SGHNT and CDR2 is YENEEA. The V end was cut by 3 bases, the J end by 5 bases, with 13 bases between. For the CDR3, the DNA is TGTGCCAGCAGCTTGGAACCAGGGATGGAGACCCAGTACTTC. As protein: CASSLEPGMETQYF.

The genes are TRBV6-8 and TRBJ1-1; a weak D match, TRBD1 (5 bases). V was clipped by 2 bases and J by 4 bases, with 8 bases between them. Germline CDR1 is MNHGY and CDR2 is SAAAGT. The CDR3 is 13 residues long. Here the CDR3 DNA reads TGTGCCAGCAGTTACGGGGACGGCACTGAAGCTTTCTTT. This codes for CASSYGDGTEAFF.

This chain's CDR3 is CASGARGYGYTF. The CDR3, as DNA: TGTGCCAGTGGGGCTCGGGGCTATGGCTACACCTTC. The rearrangement joins TRBV19 to TRBJ1-2; a possible D gene is TRBD1 (5 bases). CDR1 LNHDA and CDR2 SQIVND come from the germline V gene (reference sequence). The germline V and J ends were trimmed by 8 bases and 4 bases, with 11 bases remaining between them. This CDR3 is 12 amino acids long.